This record covers a single T cell receptor beta chain. This sample stems from a study of T cells in Graves' hyperthyroidism and ophthalmopathy. Amplification targeted TCR beta CDR3 regions from RNA transcripts. HTBI primers drove first-round RT-PCR of the TCR CDR3. MiXCR was run by TCRdb on the multiplex PCR reads, yielding one entry per CDR3 protein. The sample has 500,000 to 800,000 distinct CDR3 sequences, about 45% seen once; the top ten hold more than 7%. V was pared by 5 bases and J by 0 bases, with 10 bases between. The germline V gene encodes CDR1 SGHTA and CDR2 FQGNSA. CDR3 length: 14 amino acids.

V gene TRBV7-2 combines with J gene TRBJ1-1; D possibly corresponds to TRBD1 (5 bases). This receptor was identified in an adult man with Graves' disease, either hyperthyroidism or ophthalmopathy (not recorded which). Material: peripheral blood or thyroid tissue (not recorded which). The CDR3, as DNA: TGTGCCAGCAGCCCCCGACAGCTGAACACTGAAGCTTTCTTT. Its translation: CASSPRQLNTEAFF.